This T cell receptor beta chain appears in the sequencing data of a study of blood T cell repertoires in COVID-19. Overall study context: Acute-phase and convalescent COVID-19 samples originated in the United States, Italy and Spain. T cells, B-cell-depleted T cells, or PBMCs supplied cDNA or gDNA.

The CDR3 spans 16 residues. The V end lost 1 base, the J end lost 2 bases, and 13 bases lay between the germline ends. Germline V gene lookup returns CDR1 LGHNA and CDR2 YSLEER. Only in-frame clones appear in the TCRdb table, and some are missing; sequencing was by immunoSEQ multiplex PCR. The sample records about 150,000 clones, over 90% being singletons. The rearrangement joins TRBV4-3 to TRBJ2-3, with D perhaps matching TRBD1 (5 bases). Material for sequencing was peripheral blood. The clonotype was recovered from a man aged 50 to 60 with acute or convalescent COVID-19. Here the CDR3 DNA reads TGCGCCAGCAGCCAAGTCGGCGGACAATACACAGATACGCAGTATTTT. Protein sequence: CASSQVGGQYTDTQYF.